This is a list of T cell receptor beta chains from one sample in a study of T cells in Graves' hyperthyroidism and ophthalmopathy. TCRdb reprocessed the multiplex PCR reads via MiXCR and lists one record per CDR3 protein. The sample carries under 400,000 distinct CDR3 sequences, roughly 25% recorded once. The sequenced sample was blood. The source of these receptors is a man in his fifties or sixties with Graves' hyperthyroidism. Each CDR3 is given with its conserved first and last residue. Only some rows state a clone size, as once, few, many or a class for expanded clones.

TRBJ1-5 TRBV20-1 few CSARGQGDQPQHF
TRBJ1-1 TRBV5-1 few CASSLDGGQTEAFF
TRBJ2-7 TRBV29-1 NA CSVRSTGGSYEQYF
TRBJ2-7 TRBV6-1 many CASSEEVAGGGYEQYF
TRBJ2-5 TRBV3-1 NA CATALSGGYQETQYF
TRBJ2-7 TRBV14 NA CASSQARNYEQYF
TRBJ1-6 TRBV7-2 NA CASSFPGQIKPLHF
TRBJ1-1 TRBV7-2 few CASSFDPYTEAFF
TRBJ2-1 TRBV7-2 many CASSLAGTGRLEQFF
TRBJ2-3 TRBV30 NA CACLAGRSTDTQYF
TRBJ2-5 TRBV12-5 NA CASGYSDREGGTQYF
TRBJ2-1 TRBV3-1 many CASSQDPNYEQFF
TRBJ2-5 TRBV28 many CASEDREETQYF
TRBJ1-5 TRBV20-1 few CSASTGVVQPQHF
TRBJ2-7 TRBV28 many CASSPPARALYF
TRBJ2-7 TRBV3-1 many CASSRLENEQYF
TRBJ2-1 TRBV12-3/TRBV12-4 NA CASSSLAGGPNDEQFF
TRBJ1-1 TRBV29-1 NA CSVKTNTEAFF
TRBJ2-7 TRBV3-1 NA CASSQEASATYEQYF
TRBJ2-1 TRBV7-2 NA CASSLRSGGTSQVYNEQFF
TRBJ2-3 TRBV28 few CASSLSLAGGTDTQYF
TRBJ2-1 TRBV30 NA CAWSVSLGTQFF